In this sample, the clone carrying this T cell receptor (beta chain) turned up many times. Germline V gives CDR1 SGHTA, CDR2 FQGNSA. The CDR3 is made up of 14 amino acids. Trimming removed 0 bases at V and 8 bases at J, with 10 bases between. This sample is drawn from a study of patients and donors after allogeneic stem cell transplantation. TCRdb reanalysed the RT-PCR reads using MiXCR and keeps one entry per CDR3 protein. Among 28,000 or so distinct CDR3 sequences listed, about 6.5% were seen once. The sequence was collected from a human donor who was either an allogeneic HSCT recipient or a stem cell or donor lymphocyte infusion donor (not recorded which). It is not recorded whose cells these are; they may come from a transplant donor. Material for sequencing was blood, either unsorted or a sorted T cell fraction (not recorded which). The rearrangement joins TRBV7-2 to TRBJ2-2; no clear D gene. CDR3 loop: CASSLAFGRGELFF. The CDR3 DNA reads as TGTGCCAGCAGCTTAGCGTTCGGGCGGGGGGAGCTGTTTTTT. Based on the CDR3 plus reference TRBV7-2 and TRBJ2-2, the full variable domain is GAGVSQSPSNKVTEKGKDVELRCDPISGHTALYWYRQSLGQGLEFLIYFQGNSAPDKSGLPSDRFSAERTGGSVSTLTIQRTQQEDSAVYLCASSLAFGRGELFFGEGSRLTVL.